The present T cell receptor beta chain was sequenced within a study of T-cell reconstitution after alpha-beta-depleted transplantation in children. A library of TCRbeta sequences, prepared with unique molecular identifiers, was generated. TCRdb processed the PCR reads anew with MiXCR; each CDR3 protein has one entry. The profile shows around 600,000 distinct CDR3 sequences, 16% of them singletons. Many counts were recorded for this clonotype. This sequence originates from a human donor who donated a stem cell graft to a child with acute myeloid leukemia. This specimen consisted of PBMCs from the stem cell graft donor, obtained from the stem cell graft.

The CDR3 loop is CSATGQGPNTEAFF. The DNA of the CDR3 is TGCAGTGCTACCGGACAGGGACCGAACACTGAAGCTTTCTTT. The J gene is TRBJ1-1, the V gene TRBV20-1, with 8 positions matching TRBD1. Germline V gene data show CDR1 as DFQATT and CDR2 as SNEGSKA (reference sequence). J gave up 1 base and V 4 bases, and 5 bases lay outside the gene matches. CDR3 length: 14 amino acids.